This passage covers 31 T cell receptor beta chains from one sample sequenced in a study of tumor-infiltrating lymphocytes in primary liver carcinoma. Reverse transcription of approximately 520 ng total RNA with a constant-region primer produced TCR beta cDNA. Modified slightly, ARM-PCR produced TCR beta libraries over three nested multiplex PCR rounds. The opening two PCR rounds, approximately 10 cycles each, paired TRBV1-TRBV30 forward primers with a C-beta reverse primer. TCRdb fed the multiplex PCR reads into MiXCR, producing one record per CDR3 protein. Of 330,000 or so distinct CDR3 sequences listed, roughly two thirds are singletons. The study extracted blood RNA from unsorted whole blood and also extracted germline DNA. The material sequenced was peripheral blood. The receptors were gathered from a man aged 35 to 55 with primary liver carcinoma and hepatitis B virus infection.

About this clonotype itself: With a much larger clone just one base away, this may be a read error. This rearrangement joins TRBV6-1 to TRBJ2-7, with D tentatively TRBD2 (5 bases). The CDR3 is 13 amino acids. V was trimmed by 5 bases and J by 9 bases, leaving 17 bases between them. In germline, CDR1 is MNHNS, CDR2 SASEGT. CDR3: CASSPGISGWQYF. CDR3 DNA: TGTGCCAGCAGTCCCGGGATTAGTGGCTGGCAGTACTTC.

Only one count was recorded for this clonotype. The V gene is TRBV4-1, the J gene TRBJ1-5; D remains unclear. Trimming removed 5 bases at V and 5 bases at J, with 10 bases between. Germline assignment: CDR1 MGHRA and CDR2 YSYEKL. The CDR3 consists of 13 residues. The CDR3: CASSKSIDQPQHF. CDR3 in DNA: TGCGCCAGCAGCAAATCTATTGATCAGCCCCAGCATTTT.

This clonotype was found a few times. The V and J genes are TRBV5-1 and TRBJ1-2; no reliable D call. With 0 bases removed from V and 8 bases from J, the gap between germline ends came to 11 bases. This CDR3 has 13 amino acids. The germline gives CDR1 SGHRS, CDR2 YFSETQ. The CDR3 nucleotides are TGCGCCAGCAGCTTGGTTCCAGCCGACGGCTACACCTTC. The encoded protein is CASSLVPADGYTF.

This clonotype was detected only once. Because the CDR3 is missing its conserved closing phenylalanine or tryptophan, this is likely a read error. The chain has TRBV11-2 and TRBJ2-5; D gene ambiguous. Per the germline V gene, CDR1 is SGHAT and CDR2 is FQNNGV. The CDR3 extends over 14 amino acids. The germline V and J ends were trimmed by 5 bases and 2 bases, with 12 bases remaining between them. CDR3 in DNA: TGTGCCAGCAGCCGAGTGACTCCTCAAGAGACCCAGTACCTC. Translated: CASSRVTPQETQYL.

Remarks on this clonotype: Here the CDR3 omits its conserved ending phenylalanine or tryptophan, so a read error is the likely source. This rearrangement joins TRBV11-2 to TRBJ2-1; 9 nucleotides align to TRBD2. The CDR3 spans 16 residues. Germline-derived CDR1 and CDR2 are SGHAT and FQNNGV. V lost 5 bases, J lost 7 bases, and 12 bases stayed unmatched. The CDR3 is CASSIVSSGILNEQFI. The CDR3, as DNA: TGTGCCAGCAGCATAGTATCTAGCGGGATATTAAATGAGCAGTTCATC.

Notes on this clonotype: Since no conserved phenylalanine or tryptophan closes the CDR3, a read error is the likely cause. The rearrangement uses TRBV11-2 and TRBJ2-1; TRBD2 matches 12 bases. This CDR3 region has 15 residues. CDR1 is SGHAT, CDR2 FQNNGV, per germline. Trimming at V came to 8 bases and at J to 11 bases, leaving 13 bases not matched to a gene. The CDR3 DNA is TGTGCCAGCGGAATGACTAGCGGGAGATTAGGGAAGCAGTTCATC. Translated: CASGMTSGRLGKQFI.

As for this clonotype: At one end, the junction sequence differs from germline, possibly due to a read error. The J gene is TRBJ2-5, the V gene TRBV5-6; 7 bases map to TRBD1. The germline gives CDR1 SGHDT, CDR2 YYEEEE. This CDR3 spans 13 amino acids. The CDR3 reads CASSPGQQEAQYF. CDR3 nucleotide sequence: TGTGCCAGCAGCCCGGGACAGCAAGAGGCCCAGTACTTC.

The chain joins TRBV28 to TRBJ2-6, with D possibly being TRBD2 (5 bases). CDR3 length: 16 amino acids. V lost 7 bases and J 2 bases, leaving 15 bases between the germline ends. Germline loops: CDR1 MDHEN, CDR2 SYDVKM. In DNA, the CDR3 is TGTGCCAGCACGCTCACCGGGAAGCCTGGGGCCAACGTCCTGACTTTC. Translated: CASTLTGKPGANVLTF.

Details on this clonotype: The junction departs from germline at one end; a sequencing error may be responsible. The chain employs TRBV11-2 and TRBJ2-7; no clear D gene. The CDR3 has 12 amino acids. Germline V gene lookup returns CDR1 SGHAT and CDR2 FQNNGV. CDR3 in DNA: TGTCCCAGCATCTTACACCGCTACGAGCAGTACTTC. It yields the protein CPSILHRYEQYF.

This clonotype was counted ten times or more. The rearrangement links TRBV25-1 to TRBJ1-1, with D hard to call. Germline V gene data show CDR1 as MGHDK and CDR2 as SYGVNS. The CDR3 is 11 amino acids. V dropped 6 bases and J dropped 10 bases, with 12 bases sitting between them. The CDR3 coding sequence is TGTGCCAGCAGGGCCGATAGTGGAGCTTTCTTT. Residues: CASRADSGAFF. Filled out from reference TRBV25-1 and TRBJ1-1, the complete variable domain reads EADIYQTPRYLVIGTGKKITLECSQTMGHDKMYWYQQDPGMELHLIHYSYGVNSTEKGDLSSESTVSRIRTEHFPLTLESARPSHTSQYLCASRADSGAFFGQGTRLTVV.

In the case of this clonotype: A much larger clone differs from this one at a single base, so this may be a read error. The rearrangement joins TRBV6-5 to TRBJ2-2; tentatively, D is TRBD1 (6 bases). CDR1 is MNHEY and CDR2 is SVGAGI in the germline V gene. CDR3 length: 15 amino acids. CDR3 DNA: TGTGCCAGCAGCTCACAGGGCGTCGTCACCGGGGAGCTGTCTTTT. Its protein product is CASSSQGVVTGELSF.

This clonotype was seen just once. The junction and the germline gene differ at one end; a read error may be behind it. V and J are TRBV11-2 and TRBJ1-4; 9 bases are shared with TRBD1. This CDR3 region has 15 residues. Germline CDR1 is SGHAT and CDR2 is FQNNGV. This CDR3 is CAGSLGYRGHERLFF. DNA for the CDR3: TGTGCCGGTAGCTTAGGGTACAGGGGGCATGAAAGACTGTTTTTT.

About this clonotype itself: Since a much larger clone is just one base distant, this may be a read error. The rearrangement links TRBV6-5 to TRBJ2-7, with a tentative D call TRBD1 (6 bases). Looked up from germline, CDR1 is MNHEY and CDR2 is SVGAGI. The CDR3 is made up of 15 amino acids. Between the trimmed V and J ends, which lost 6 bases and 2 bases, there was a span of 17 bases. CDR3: CASSMNDRTAYEQYF. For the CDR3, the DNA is TGTGCCAGCAGCATGAACGACAGGACCGCCTACGAGCAGTACTTC.

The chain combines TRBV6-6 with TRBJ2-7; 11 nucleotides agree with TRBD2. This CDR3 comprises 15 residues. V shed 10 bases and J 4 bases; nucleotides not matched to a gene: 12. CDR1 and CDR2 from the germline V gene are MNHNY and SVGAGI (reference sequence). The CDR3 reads CANRATSGSLYEQYF. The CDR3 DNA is TGTGCCAACAGGGCTACTAGCGGGAGTTTATACGAGCAGTACTTC.

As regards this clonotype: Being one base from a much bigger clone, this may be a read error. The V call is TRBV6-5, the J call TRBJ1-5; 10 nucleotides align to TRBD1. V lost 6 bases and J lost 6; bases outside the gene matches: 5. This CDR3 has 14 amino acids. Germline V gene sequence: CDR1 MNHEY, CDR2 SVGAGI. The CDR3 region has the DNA TGTGCCAGCAGGACAGGGGGCTCGTGTCAGCCCCAGCATTTT. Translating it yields CASRTGGSCQPQHF.

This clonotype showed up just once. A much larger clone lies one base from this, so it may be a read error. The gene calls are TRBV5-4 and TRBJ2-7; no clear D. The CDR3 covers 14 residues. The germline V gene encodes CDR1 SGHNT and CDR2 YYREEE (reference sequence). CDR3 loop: CASSLERSAYGQYF. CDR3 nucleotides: TGTGCCAGCAGCTTGGAGCGCTCCGCTTACGGGCAGTACTTC.

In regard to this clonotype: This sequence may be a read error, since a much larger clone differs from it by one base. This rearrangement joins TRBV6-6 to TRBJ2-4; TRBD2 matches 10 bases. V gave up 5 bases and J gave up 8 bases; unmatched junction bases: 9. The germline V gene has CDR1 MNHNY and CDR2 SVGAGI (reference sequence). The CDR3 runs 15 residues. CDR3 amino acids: CASSPPSGGGDIQYF. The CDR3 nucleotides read TGTGCCAGCAGTCCCCCTAGCGGGGGTGGGGACATTCAGTACTTC.

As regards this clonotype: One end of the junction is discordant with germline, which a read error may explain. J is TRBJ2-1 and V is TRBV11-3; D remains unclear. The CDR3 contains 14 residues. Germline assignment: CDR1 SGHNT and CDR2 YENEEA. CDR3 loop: CASNLDPANDELFF. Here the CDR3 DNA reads TGTGCCAGCAACTTAGATCCCGCGAATGATGAGCTGTTCTTC.

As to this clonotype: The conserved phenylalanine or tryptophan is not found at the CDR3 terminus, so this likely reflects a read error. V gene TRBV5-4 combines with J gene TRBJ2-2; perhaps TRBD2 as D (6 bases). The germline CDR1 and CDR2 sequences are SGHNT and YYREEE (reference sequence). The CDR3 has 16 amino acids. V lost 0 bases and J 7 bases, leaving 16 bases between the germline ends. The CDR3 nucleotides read TGTGCCAGCAGCTTGGCCGGGGGTAGCGGCATCGGGGAGCTGTTTTAT. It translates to CASSLAGGSGIGELFY.

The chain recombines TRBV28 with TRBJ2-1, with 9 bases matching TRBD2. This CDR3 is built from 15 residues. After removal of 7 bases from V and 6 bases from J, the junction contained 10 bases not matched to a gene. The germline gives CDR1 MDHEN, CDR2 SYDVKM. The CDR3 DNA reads TGTGCCAGCACGAAAGCGGGAGGAAGGGGCAATGAGCAGTTCTTC. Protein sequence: CASTKAGGRGNEQFF. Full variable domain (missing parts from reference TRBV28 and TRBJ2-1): DVKVTQSSRYLVKRTGEKVFLECVQDMDHENMFWYRQDPGLGLRLIYFSYDVKMKEKGDIPEGYSVSREKKERFSLILESASTNQTSMYLCASTKAGGRGNEQFFGPGTRLTVL.

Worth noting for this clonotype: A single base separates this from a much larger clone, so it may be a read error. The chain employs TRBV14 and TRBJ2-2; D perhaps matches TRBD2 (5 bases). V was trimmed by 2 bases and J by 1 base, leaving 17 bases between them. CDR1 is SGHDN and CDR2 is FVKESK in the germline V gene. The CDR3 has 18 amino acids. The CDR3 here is CASSQLRGSEMNTGELFF. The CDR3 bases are TGTGCCAGCAGCCAACTCCGGGGTAGCGAGATGAACACCGGGGAGCTGTTTTTT.

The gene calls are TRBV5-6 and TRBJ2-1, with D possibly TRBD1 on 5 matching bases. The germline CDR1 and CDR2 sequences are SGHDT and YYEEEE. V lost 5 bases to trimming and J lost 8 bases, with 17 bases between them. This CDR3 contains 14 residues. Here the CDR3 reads CASRVRVPTDEQFF. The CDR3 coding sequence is TGTGCCAGCAGAGTCAGGGTACCGACGGATGAGCAGTTCTTC.

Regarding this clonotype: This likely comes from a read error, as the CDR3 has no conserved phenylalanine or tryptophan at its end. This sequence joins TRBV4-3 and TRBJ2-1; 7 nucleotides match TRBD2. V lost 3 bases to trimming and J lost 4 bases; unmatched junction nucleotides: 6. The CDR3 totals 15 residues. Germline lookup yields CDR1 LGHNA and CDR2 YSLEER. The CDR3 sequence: CASSHREDRYNEQFS. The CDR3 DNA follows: TGCGCCAGCAGCCATCGGGAGGACCGATACAATGAGCAGTTCTCC.

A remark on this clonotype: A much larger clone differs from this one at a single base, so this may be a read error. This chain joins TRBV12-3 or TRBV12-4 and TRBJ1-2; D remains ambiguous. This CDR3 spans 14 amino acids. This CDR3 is CVSSNNGGPYGYTF. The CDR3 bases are TGTGTCAGCAGTAATAACGGAGGGCCTTATGGCTACACCTTC.

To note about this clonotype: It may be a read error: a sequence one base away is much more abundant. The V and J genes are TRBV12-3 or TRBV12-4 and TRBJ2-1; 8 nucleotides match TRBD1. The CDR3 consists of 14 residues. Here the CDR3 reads CTSSLDRGGNEQFF. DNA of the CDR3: TGTACCAGCAGTCTCGACAGGGGTGGGAATGAGCAGTTCTTC.

The CDR3 region has the DNA TGTGCCAGGTGCTTAACAAGCGGAAAAGAGACCCAGTACTTC. It is translated as CARCLTSGKETQYF. The rearrangement links TRBV11-2 to TRBJ2-5; TRBD2 is a possible D gene (5 bases). The CDR3 is 14 amino acids. Germline lookup yields CDR1 SGHAT and CDR2 FQNNGV. The germline V and J ends were trimmed by 9 bases and 3 bases, with 17 bases remaining between them.

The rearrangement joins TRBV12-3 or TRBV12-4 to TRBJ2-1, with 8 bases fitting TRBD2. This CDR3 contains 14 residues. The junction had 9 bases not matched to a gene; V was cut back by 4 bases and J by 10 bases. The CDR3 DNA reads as TGTGCCAGCAGTTCAGACGGGGGGGCCAAAGAGCAGTTCTTC. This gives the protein CASSSDGGAKEQFF.

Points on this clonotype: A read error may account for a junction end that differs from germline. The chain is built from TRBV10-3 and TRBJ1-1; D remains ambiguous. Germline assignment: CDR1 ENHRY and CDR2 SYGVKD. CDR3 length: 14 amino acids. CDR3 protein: CANSEVGRTPEAFF. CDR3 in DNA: TGTGCCAACAGTGAAGTGGGAAGAACCCCTGAAGCTTTCTTT.

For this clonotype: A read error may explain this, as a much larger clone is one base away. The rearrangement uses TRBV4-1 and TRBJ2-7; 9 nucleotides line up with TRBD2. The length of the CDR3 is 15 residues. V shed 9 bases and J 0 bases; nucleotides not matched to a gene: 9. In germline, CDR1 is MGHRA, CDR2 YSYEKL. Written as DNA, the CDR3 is TGCGCCAGGAGCAGACTAGCGGAAAACTCCTACGAGCAGTACTTC. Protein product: CARSRLAENSYEQYF.

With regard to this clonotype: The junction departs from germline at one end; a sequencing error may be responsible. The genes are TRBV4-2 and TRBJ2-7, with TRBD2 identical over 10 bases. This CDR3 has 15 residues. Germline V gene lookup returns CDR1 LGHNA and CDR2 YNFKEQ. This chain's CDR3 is CASTQDRLAGVEQYF. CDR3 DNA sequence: TGTGCCAGCACCCAAGATCGGCTAGCGGGGGTCGAGCAGTACTTC.

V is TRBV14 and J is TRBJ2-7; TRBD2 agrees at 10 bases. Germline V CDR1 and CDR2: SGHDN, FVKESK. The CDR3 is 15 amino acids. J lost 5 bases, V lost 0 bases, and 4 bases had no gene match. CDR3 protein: CASSQDLAGDHEQYF. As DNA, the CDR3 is TGTGCCAGCAGCCAAGACCTAGCGGGAGACCACGAGCAGTACTTC.